One sample yielded the 32 T cell receptor beta chains listed below, sequenced in a study of CD8 T cells in ankylosing spondylitis. Each CDR3 protein gets one entry after TCRdb re-called the 5' RACE reads with MiXCR. The sample consists of around 340,000 distinct CDR3 sequences, 14% to 15% of them appearing once. The specimen sequenced was blood, either unsorted or a sorted T cell fraction (not recorded which). Receptors were obtained from a male donor with ankylosing spondylitis or in good health (not recorded which).

This clonotype was detected a few times. The chain carries TRBV29-1 and TRBJ1-1, with TRBD1 matching over 7 bases. CDR3 length equals 14 residues. Germline CDR1 reads SQVTM; CDR2 reads ANQGSEA. With 7 bases clipped from V and 0 bases from J, the junction kept 8 bases outside the gene matches. In nucleotides, the CDR3 is TGCAGCGCCGACCGACAGGGTATGAACACTGAAGCTTTCTTT. It yields the protein CSADRQGMNTEAFF.

In its sample, this clonotype was seen a few times. This sequence joins TRBV4-2 and TRBJ1-2; D possibly corresponds to TRBD1 (5 bases). V gave up 3 bases and J gave up 6 bases, with 17 bases separating them. Per germline, CDR1 LGHNA and CDR2 YNFKEQ. The CDR3 is 15 amino acids. The DNA of the CDR3 is TGTGCCAGCAGCCAGCCCCTGGGGGATGGAGATGGCTACACCTTC. Its protein is CASSQPLGDGDGYTF.

The chain carries TRBV29-1 and TRBJ2-3, with D perhaps matching TRBD1 or TRBD2 (5 bases each). In germline, CDR1 is SQVTM, CDR2 ANQGSEA. V was shortened by 4 bases and J by 0 bases, with 14 bases between the two germline ends. The CDR3 has 15 residues. This CDR3 is CSVGGGWGSTDTQYF. The CDR3 nucleotides read TGCAGCGTTGGAGGCGGATGGGGGAGCACAGATACGCAGTATTTT.

The V gene is TRBV4-1, the J gene TRBJ2-1, with 11 bases that match TRBD2. CDR1 MGHRA and CDR2 YSYEKL come from the germline V gene. The CDR3 totals 19 residues. With 1 base clipped from V and 0 bases from J, the junction kept 8 bases outside the gene matches. As DNA, the CDR3 is TGCGCCAGCAGCCAAGTTGCTAGCGGGGGGTTCAGCTCCTACAATGAGCAGTTCTTC. Its protein is CASSQVASGGFSSYNEQFF.

This clonotype was observed a few times. V and J are TRBV27 and TRBJ2-7; either TRBD1 or TRBD2 may supply D (5 bases each). The CDR3 spans 16 residues. The V gene lost 0 bases and the J gene lost 2 bases, with 14 bases spanning the gap. Germline-derived CDR1 and CDR2 are MNHEY and SMNVEV (reference sequence). CDR3 in DNA: TGTGCCAGCAGTTTATCGATCGGGGCAGGGACCTACGAGCAGTACTTC. This codes for CASSLSIGAGTYEQYF.

V and J are TRBV27 and TRBJ2-3; D is perhaps TRBD2 (5 bases). This CDR3 region has 14 residues. Deletions cut 2 bases from V and 6 bases from J, with 12 bases between. The V gene's germline CDR1 is MNHEY and CDR2 SMNVEV (reference sequence). CDR3 sequence reads: CASSLAGFFDTQYF. The CDR3 DNA is TGTGCCAGCAGTTTAGCGGGTTTCTTCGATACGCAGTATTTT.

The rearrangement links TRBV2 to TRBJ2-7; TRBD1 might be the D (5 bases). Germline V gives CDR1 SNHLY, CDR2 FYNNEI. This CDR3 is built from 14 residues. Trimming left V 1 base short and J 7 bases short, with 14 bases between. CDR3 DNA sequence: TGTGCCAGCAGTGAAGGTACAGGTGCTGAAGAGCAGTACTTC. This encodes CASSEGTGAEEQYF. Together with reference TRBV2 and TRBJ2-7, the CDR3 gives the full variable domain: EPEVTQTPSHQVTQMGQEVILRCVPISNHLYFYWYRQILGQKVEFLVSFYNNEISEKSEIFDDQFSVERPDGSNFTLKIRSTKLEDSAMYFCASSEGTGAEEQYFGPGTRLTVT.

The chain couples TRBV4-1 to TRBJ1-5, with TRBD1 matching over 9 bases. Losses at the gene ends were 3 bases for V and 4 bases for J; bases not matched to a gene: 4. The CDR3 is 15 residues long. The germline V gene encodes CDR1 MGHRA and CDR2 YSYEKL. The CDR3 DNA is TGCGCCAGCAGCCATGGGGACAGGGTGAATCAGCCCCAGCATTTT. It specifies CASSHGDRVNQPQHF.

The rearrangement uses TRBV20-1 and TRBJ2-7; 8 nucleotides agree with TRBD2. The ends lost 1 base at V and 7 bases at J; junction bases unmatched: 9. The CDR3 runs 14 residues. CDR1 is DFQATT, CDR2 SNEGSKA, per germline (reference sequence). CDR3 nucleotide sequence: TGCAGTGCTAGAGGAGGGACTAGTTATCGAGAGCAGTACTTC. Amino acid sequence: CSARGGTSYREQYF.

This clonotype was seen more than once but under ten times. The chain employs TRBV20-1 and TRBJ2-3; the match to TRBD2 covers 10 bases. Trimming removed 4 bases from V and 3 bases from J; junction bases left unmatched: 4. The CDR3 extends over 14 amino acids. Germline V gene data show CDR1 as DFQATT and CDR2 as SNEGSKA (reference sequence). The CDR3, as DNA: TGCAGTGCTAAATCTAGCGGGGGAACAGATACGCAGTATTTT. Amino acids: CSAKSSGGTDTQYF.

Only a few counts were recorded for this clonotype. The chain combines TRBV7-9 with TRBJ2-2; 7 nucleotides match TRBD2. The CDR3 totals 16 residues. Germline V gene sequence: CDR1 SEHNR, CDR2 FQNEAQ (reference sequence). The junction had 10 bases not matched to a gene; V was cut back by 2 bases and J by 7 bases. CDR3 bases: TGTGCCAGCAGCTTACCCGGGACTACCCCTTTCGGGGAGCTGTTTTTT. Translating it yields CASSLPGTTPFGELFF.

Only a few counts were recorded for this clonotype. The chain joins TRBV7-2 to TRBJ2-1; TRBD2 agrees at 9 bases. The CDR3 runs to 14 residues. The junction had 1 base not matched to a gene; V was cut back by 1 base and J by 6 bases. CDR1 is SGHTA and CDR2 is FQGNSA in the germline V gene. Written as DNA, the CDR3 is TGTGCCAGCAGCTTAGGCGGGAGGGCCAATGAGCAGTTCTTC. Translated: CASSLGGRANEQFF.

This clonotype was observed a few times. V and J are TRBV10-3 and TRBJ2-5; TRBD1 aligns across 7 bases. The CDR3 sequence is 14 residues long. The V gene's germline CDR1 is ENHRY and CDR2 SYGVKD. Trimming at V came to 5 bases and at J to 6 bases, leaving 9 bases not matched to a gene. CDR3 loop: CAISPAGGQKTQYF. In nucleotides, the CDR3 is TGTGCCATCAGTCCTGCTGGGGGACAGAAGACCCAGTACTTC.

This clonotype was recorded at least ten times. The gene calls are TRBV12-3 or TRBV12-4 and TRBJ1-2, with a possible D match to TRBD1 (6 bases). V lost 6 bases, J lost 7 bases, and 9 bases lay in between. This CDR3 comprises 11 residues. CDR3 DNA: TGTGCCAGCAGGTCCAGGGGTGGCTACACCTTC. Residues: CASRSRGGYTF.

This clonotype was counted ten times or more. The rearrangement links TRBV12-3 or TRBV12-4 to TRBJ1-5; 7 nucleotides align to TRBD1. V dropped 5 bases and J dropped 2; count of bases not matched to a gene: 3. CDR3 length: 14 amino acids. CDR3 protein: CASSHTGGNQPQHF. The CDR3 DNA sequence: TGTGCCAGCAGTCACACAGGGGGCAATCAGCCCCAGCATTTT.

This clonotype was counted between two and nine times. This rearrangement joins TRBV7-9 to TRBJ2-7; D is possibly TRBD1 (6 bases). Germline V gene lookup returns CDR1 SEHNR and CDR2 FQNEAQ (reference sequence). The germline V and J ends were trimmed by 3 bases and 5 bases, with 8 bases remaining between them. There are 12 residues in the CDR3. This CDR3 reads CASSFQGHEQYF. The CDR3 DNA reads TGTGCCAGCAGCTTCCAGGGGCACGAGCAGTACTTC.

The J gene is TRBJ1-1, the V gene TRBV9; D unclear. Trimming removed 0 bases at V and 6 bases at J, with 9 bases between. Germline V lookup: CDR1 SGDLS, CDR2 YYNGEE. CDR3 length equals 13 residues. In DNA, the CDR3 is TGTGCCAGCAGCGTAGGACCTGAAGCTGAAGCTTTCTTT. It yields the protein CASSVGPEAEAFF.

The V call is TRBV11-2, the J call TRBJ2-2; 7 bases line up with TRBD1. This CDR3 has 17 residues. Germline trimming cut 4 bases from V and 0 bases from J; bases unmatched to any gene: 8. Germline-derived CDR1 and CDR2 are SGHAT and FQNNGV. Written as DNA, the CDR3 is TGTGCCAGCAGCTACCCTAGGGGACAGACGAACACCGGGGAGCTGTTTTTT. It codes for CASSYPRGQTNTGELFF.

This clonotype came up a few times. The chain employs TRBV20-1 and TRBJ1-1, with D unresolved. Trimming removed 5 bases from V and 2 bases from J, with 12 bases in between. CDR3 length: 13 amino acids. Germline V gives CDR1 DFQATT, CDR2 SNEGSKA (reference sequence). CDR3 coding DNA: TGCAGTGCTCCATTGGGGAGTAACACTGAAGCTTTCTTT. This encodes CSAPLGSNTEAFF.

The rearrangement joins TRBV5-1 to TRBJ2-7, with TRBD2 as a possible D gene (5 bases). Trimming removed 4 bases from V and 2 bases from J, with 10 bases in between. The CDR3 is made up of 13 amino acids. CDR1 SGHRS and CDR2 YFSETQ come from the germline V gene. CDR3 in DNA: TGCGCCAGCAGCCCACCAGCGGCCTACGAGCAGTACTTC. Protein product: CASSPPAAYEQYF. Filled out from reference TRBV5-1 and TRBJ2-7, the complete variable domain reads KAGVTQTPRYLIKTRGQQVTLSCSPISGHRSVSWYQQTPGQGLQFLFEYFSETQRNKGNFPGRFSGRQFSNSRSEMNVSTLELGDSALYLCASSPPAAYEQYFGPGTRLTVT.

This clonotype was counted only a few times. The CDR3 DNA sequence: TGCGCCAGCAGCCCCCCGGGCACCTACAATGAGCAGTTCTTC. Its translation is CASSPPGTYNEQFF. The V call is TRBV5-1, the J call TRBJ2-1; D is ambiguous. Germline assignment: CDR1 SGHRS and CDR2 YFSETQ. V was pared by 4 bases and J by 2 bases, with 10 bases between. This CDR3 spans 14 amino acids.

The chain has TRBV5-5 and TRBJ2-6; a possible D gene is TRBD1 (6 bases). Germline CDR1 is SGHKS and CDR2 is YYEKEE (reference sequence). The CDR3 sequence is 15 residues long. V lost 4 bases to trimming and J lost 0 bases, with 8 bases between them. The CDR3 region has the DNA TGTGCCAGCAGCCGGGACATCTCTGGGGCCAACGTCCTGACTTTC. This sequence encodes CASSRDISGANVLTF.

The V call is TRBV29-1, the J call TRBJ1-5; D is ambiguous. The CDR3 totals 13 residues. Germline V gene data show CDR1 as SQVTM and CDR2 as ANQGSEA. V lost 6 bases, J lost 3 bases, and 12 bases lay in between. The CDR3 sequence is CSVAPGPNQPQHF. In DNA form, the CDR3 reads TGCAGCGTCGCCCCGGGCCCCAATCAGCCCCAGCATTTT.

This clonotype occurred a few times. This chain links TRBV6-1 with TRBJ1-2; tentatively, D is TRBD1 (5 bases). The CDR3 length is 14 residues. Germline CDR1 MNHNS, CDR2 SASEGT. V was cut by 10 bases and J by 2 bases, with 17 bases left in between. In DNA, the CDR3 is TGTGCCACGTGGGGGAGGGGCCCAAACTATGGCTACACCTTC. Encoded protein: CATWGRGPNYGYTF.

The rearrangement joins TRBV3-1 to TRBJ2-5, with D perhaps TRBD2 (6 bases). The CDR3 consists of 17 residues. Germline V gene data show CDR1 as LGHDT and CDR2 as YNNKEL (reference sequence). V was trimmed by 0 bases and J by 3 bases, leaving 17 bases between them. In DNA, the CDR3 is TGTGCCAGCAGCCAAGATCGACCAGGGACTTTTAAAGAGACCCAGTACTTC. Translation gives CASSQDRPGTFKETQYF.

This clonotype has more than one count but fewer than ten. This chain joins TRBV15 and TRBJ2-7, with D perhaps matching TRBD1 (5 bases). The CDR3 extends over 16 amino acids. Germline CDR1 and CDR2: LNHNV and YYDKDF (reference sequence). V lost 0 bases to trimming and J lost 4 bases, with 16 bases between them. CDR3 nucleotides: TGTGCCACCAGCAGAGATGCACGTCCTGGGGCATACGAGCAGTACTTC. This codes for CATSRDARPGAYEQYF.

This clonotype was seen many times. This chain uses TRBV25-1 with TRBJ1-2; weak D call: TRBD1 (5 bases). The CDR3 loop spans 14 amino acids. Per the germline V gene, CDR1 is MGHDK and CDR2 is SYGVNS. V was cut by 4 bases and J by 4 bases, with 13 bases left in between. This CDR3 reads CASSVWGNGYGYTF. The CDR3 DNA sequence: TGTGCCAGCAGTGTTTGGGGGAATGGCTATGGCTACACCTTC.

The chain recombines TRBV29-1 with TRBJ1-2; D is ambiguous. Germline V gene sequence: CDR1 SQVTM, CDR2 ANQGSEA. V dropped 3 bases and J dropped 3 bases, with 8 bases sitting between them. The CDR3 sequence is 12 residues long. CDR3 residues: CSVDRVDYGYTF. The CDR3 nucleotides are TGCAGCGTTGACCGGGTCGACTATGGCTACACCTTC.

This clonotype was counted only a few times. The J gene is TRBJ1-2, the V gene TRBV2; 11 positions agree with TRBD1. CDR3 length: 14 amino acids. Looked up from germline, CDR1 is SNHLY and CDR2 is FYNNEI. V gave up 6 bases and J gave up 8 bases; unmatched junction bases: 8. The CDR3 nucleotides read TGTGCCAGCAGGGGTGGACAGGGGGCAAGCGGCTACACCTTC. This sequence encodes CASRGGQGASGYTF.

A few counts support this clonotype. V and J are TRBV12-3 or TRBV12-4 and TRBJ1-3, with D unresolved. The CDR3 consists of 14 residues. The V end was cut by 7 bases, the J end by 0 bases, with 10 bases between. CDR3 sequence (DNA): TGTGCCAGCACCTTGTGGCGCTCTGGAAACACCATATATTTT. Translated, it gives CASTLWRSGNTIYF.

This clonotype was observed a few times. V is TRBV20-1 and J is TRBJ1-1, with D unclear. Germline CDR1 is DFQATT and CDR2 is SNEGSKA (reference sequence). CDR3 length: 13 residues. Trimming took 6 bases from V and 4 from J, leaving 15 bases between them. The DNA for the CDR3 is TGCAGTGCCCAGCTCTTTAAGGCCACTGAAGCTTTCTTT. Translation gives CSAQLFKATEAFF.

This clonotype appeared a few times. The chain joins TRBV5-6 to TRBJ2-3; TRBD2 matches at 11 bases. Germline trimming cut 4 bases from V and 1 base from J; bases unmatched to any gene: 5. From germline, CDR1 is SGHDT and CDR2 YYEEEE. The CDR3 has 16 amino acids. The CDR3 coding sequence is TGTGCCAGCAGCCATCCGACTAGCGGGGGCACAGATACGCAGTATTTT. It specifies CASSHPTSGGTDTQYF.